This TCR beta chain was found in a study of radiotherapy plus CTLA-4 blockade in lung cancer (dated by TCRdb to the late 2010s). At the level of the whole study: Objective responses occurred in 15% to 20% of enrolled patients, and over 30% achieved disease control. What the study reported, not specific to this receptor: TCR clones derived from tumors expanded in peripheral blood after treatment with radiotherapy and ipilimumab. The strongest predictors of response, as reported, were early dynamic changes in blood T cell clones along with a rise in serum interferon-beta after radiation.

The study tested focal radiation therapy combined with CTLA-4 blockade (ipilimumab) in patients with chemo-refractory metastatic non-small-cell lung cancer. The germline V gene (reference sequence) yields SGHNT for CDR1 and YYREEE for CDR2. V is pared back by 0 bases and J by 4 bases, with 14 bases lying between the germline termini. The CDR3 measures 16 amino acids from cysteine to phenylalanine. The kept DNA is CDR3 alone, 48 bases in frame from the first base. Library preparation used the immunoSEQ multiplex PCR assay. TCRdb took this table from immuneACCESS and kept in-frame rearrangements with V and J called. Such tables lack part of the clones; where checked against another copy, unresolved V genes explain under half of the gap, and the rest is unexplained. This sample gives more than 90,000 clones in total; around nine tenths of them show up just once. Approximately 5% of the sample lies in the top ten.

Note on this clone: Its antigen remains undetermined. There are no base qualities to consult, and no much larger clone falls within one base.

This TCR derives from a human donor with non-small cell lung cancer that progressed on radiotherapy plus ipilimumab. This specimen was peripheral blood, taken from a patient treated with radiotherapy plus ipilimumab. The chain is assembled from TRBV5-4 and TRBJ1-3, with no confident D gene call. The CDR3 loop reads CASSLAGVTGGNTIYF. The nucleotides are TGTGCCAGCAGCTTGGCCGGCGTGACCGGAGGAAACACCATATATTTT.